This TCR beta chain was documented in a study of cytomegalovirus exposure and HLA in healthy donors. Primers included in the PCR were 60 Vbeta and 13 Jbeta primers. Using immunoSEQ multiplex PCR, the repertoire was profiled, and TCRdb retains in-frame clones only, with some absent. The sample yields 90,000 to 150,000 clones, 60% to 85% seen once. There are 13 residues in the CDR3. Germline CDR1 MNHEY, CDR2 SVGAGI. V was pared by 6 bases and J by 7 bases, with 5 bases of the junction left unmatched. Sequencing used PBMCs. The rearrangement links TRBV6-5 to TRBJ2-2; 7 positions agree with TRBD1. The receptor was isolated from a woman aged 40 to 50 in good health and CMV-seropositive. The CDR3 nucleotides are TGTGCCAGCAGCCGGACAGGAATCGGGGAGCTGTTTTTT. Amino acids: CASSRTGIGELFF.